This T cell receptor (beta chain) was documented in a study of Graves' ophthalmopathy and Graves' hyperthyroidism. Study-wide results and caveats: Its predictions of ophthalmopathy progression gave the model 60% to 71% sensitivity and roughly 72% specificity. Blood contained most expanded thyroid clonotypes exceeding 0.001 frequency.

Amplification from RNA transcripts yielded the TCR beta CDR3 regions. First-round RT-PCR employed HTBI primers, with a second-round multiplex PCR after it. MiXCR was run by TCRdb on the multiplex PCR reads, yielding one entry per CDR3 protein. The sample records 500,000 to 600,000 distinct CDR3 sequences, under 45% being singletons. CDR1 is DFQATT, CDR2 SNEGSKA, per germline (reference sequence). The CDR3 length is 14 residues. Between the trimmed V and J ends, which lost 6 bases and 4 bases, there was a span of 18 bases. This clonotype turned up a few times. The antigen is undetermined. The authors diagnosed from clinical symptoms, serum thyroxine, TRAb, thyroid ultrasound and orbital computed tomography.

The sample taken for sequencing was peripheral blood or thyroid tissue (not recorded which). The clonotype comes from an adult man with Graves' hyperthyroidism. The gene calls are TRBV20-1 and TRBJ1-1; D may be TRBD1 (6 bases). DNA of the CDR3: TGCAGTGCCCTAGAGGGAGGGGGTTCCACTGAAGCTTTCTTT. Encoded protein: CSALEGGGSTEAFF.